One sample yielded the 29 T cell receptor beta chains listed below, sequenced in a study of T cell responses to AZD1222 COVID-19 vaccine. The assay was immunoSEQ multiplex PCR, and TCRdb's table has in-frame clones only and misses some. The data contain around 110,000 clones, roughly 87% of them singletons. The starting material was peripheral blood, obtained on day 0 of AZD1222 vaccination. The source of these receptors is an adult in good health.

This chain uses TRBV19 with TRBJ2-2; D is possibly TRBD2 (5 bases). Germline CDR1 and CDR2: LNHDA and SQIVND (reference sequence). This CDR3 contains 13 residues. Trimming removed 7 bases from V and 4 bases from J, with 10 bases in between. CDR3 coding DNA: TGTGCCAGTATTGGGGAGACCACCGGGGAGCTGTTTTTT. It specifies CASIGETTGELFF.

The J gene is TRBJ2-5, the V gene TRBV4-1; D ambiguous. Germline lookup yields CDR1 MGHRA and CDR2 YSYEKL. V was cut by 3 bases and J by 0 bases, with 5 bases left in between. The CDR3 totals 13 residues. CDR3 region: CASSHGYQETQYF. In nucleotides, the CDR3 is TGCGCCAGCAGCCATGGGTACCAAGAGACCCAGTACTTC.

The chain couples TRBV5-5 to TRBJ1-3; tentative D call: TRBD1 (6 bases). This CDR3 spans 13 amino acids. Trimming cost V 4 bases and J 4 bases, with 9 bases left between them. The germline gives CDR1 SGHKS, CDR2 YYEKEE (reference sequence). DNA of the CDR3: TGTGCCAGCAGCCGTGACAGGGGAAACACCATATATTTT. Its translation is CASSRDRGNTIYF.

This clone was seen only once. Here the CDR3 reads CASISNTEAFF. Here the CDR3 DNA reads TGCGCCAGCATTAGTAACACTGAAGCTTTCTTT. This chain connects TRBV4-1 to TRBJ1-1; no clear D. Trimming cost V 7 bases and J 2 bases, with 5 bases left between them. Germline V gene sequence: CDR1 MGHRA, CDR2 YSYEKL. CDR3 length: 11 amino acids.

Only one count was recorded for this clone. J is TRBJ1-5 and V is TRBV4-1; D unclear. CDR3 length equals 13 residues. Per the germline V gene, CDR1 is MGHRA and CDR2 is YSYEKL. Trimming removed 0 bases at V and 5 bases at J, with 5 bases between. The CDR3, as DNA: TGCGCCAGCAGCCAAGATAGGGATCAGCCCCAGCATTTT. The encoded protein is CASSQDRDQPQHF.

V and J are TRBV5-4 and TRBJ2-2; possible D gene TRBD1, 6 bases. CDR3 length: 12 amino acids. Germline values: CDR1 SGHNT, CDR2 YYREEE (reference sequence). The V end lost 5 bases, the J end lost 8 bases, and 10 bases lay between the germline ends. The CDR3 DNA is TGTGCCAGCAGTTTGACAGGAGGGGAGCTGTTTTTT. It translates to CASSLTGGELFF.

The rearrangement links TRBV30 to TRBJ1-2; 8 bases map to TRBD1. J lost 8 bases, V lost 5 bases, and 10 bases had no gene match. The length of the CDR3 is 13 residues. The V gene's germline CDR1 is GTSNPN and CDR2 SVGIG (reference sequence). This CDR3 is CAWGHHRGYGYTF. CDR3 nucleotide sequence: TGTGCCTGGGGTCACCACAGGGGGTACGGCTACACCTTC. The complete variable domain, with remaining parts taken from reference TRBV30 and TRBJ1-2, reads SQTIHQWPATLVQPVGSPLSLECTVEGTSNPNLYWYRQAAGRGLQLLFYSVGIGQISSEVPQNLSASRPQDRQFILSSKKLLLSDSGFYLCAWGHHRGYGYTFGSGTRLTVV.

The V and J genes are TRBV19 and TRBJ2-1; the D is unclear. The germline V gene has CDR1 LNHDA and CDR2 SQIVND (reference sequence). The CDR3 covers 14 residues. The V gene lost 3 bases and the J gene lost 4 bases, with 10 bases spanning the gap. CDR3 nucleotide sequence: TGTGCCAGTAGTATTGAACTTCTTTACAATGAGCAGTTCTTC. It codes for CASSIELLYNEQFF.

This clone occurred once. The J gene is TRBJ2-7, the V gene TRBV19; TRBD2 matches at 9 bases. The V and J ends lost 6 bases and 6 bases, in that order; junction bases with no gene match: 12. The V gene's germline CDR1 is LNHDA and CDR2 SQIVND (reference sequence). This CDR3 contains 15 residues. The CDR3 nucleotides are TGTGCCAGTAGCCCTTCTAGCGGGACTTTCCGCGAGCAGTACTTC. Translating gives CASSPSSGTFREQYF.

The gene calls are TRBV3-1 (or the pseudogene TRBV3-2) and TRBJ2-1, with D tentatively TRBD1 (5 bases). CDR3 length: 16 residues. The V end lost 7 bases, the J end lost 6 bases, and 22 bases lay between the germline ends. CDR1 is LGHDT, CDR2 YNNKEL, per germline (reference sequence). CDR3 sequence: CASTTRGDSMINEQFF. The CDR3 nucleotides read TGTGCCAGCACAACCCGAGGAGACAGTATGATCAATGAGCAGTTCTTC.

This clone was seen a handful of times. CDR3 DNA: TGTGCCATCAGTGAAGCCGTGCCTAACTATGGCTACACCTTC. Translated, it gives CAISEAVPNYGYTF. J is TRBJ1-2 and V is TRBV10-3; D is unclear. This CDR3 is 14 amino acids long. V dropped 3 bases and J dropped 0 bases, with 8 bases sitting between them. Germline-derived CDR1 and CDR2 are ENHRY and SYGVKD.

V usage is TRBV18 and J usage is TRBJ1-1; tentatively, D is TRBD1 (5 bases). This CDR3 region has 15 residues. Looked up from germline, CDR1 is KGHSH and CDR2 is LQKENI. The V end was cut by 3 bases, the J end by 6 bases, with 17 bases between. The CDR3 is CASSPQLKEGPEAFF. Here the CDR3 DNA reads TGTGCCAGCTCACCTCAATTGAAGGAGGGGCCTGAAGCTTTCTTT.

V is TRBV2 and J is TRBJ1-2, with TRBD1 identical over 7 bases. Trimming at V came to 6 bases and at J to 3 bases, leaving 4 bases not matched to a gene. Germline CDR1 SNHLY, CDR2 FYNNEI. The CDR3 has 13 amino acids. The CDR3 here is CASRAGTDYGYTF. The CDR3, as DNA: TGTGCCAGCAGAGCCGGGACAGACTATGGCTACACCTTC.

The V gene is TRBV6-4, the J gene TRBJ2-7; 12 nucleotides match TRBD2. V was clipped by 9 bases and J by 6 bases; unmatched bases: 3. This CDR3 region has 12 residues. Germline V CDR1 and CDR2: MRHNA, SNTAGT. CDR3 bases: TGTGCCAGAGGACTAGCGGGACGCGAGCAGTACTTC. Translated, it gives CARGLAGREQYF.

This clone was observed a handful of times. This chain joins TRBV6-4 and TRBJ1-1, with TRBD1 identical over 7 bases. Germline values: CDR1 MRHNA, CDR2 SNTAGT. After removal of 5 bases from V and 0 bases from J, the junction contained 12 bases not matched to a gene. This CDR3 comprises 17 residues. The CDR3 is CASSRLQGEPMNTEAFF. The CDR3 bases are TGTGCCAGCAGTCGGCTTCAGGGGGAGCCGATGAACACTGAAGCTTTCTTT.

This chain connects TRBV5-1 to TRBJ2-3; D is uncertain. Germline CDR1 reads SGHRS; CDR2 reads YFSETQ. The CDR3 sequence is 14 residues long. V was cut by 7 bases and J by 2 bases, with 14 bases left in between. CDR3 nucleotide sequence: TGCGCCAGCCTAAAGTCAACTATCACAGATACGCAGTATTTT. It codes for CASLKSTITDTQYF.

The rearrangement links TRBV10-3 to TRBJ1-4, with D perhaps matching TRBD1 (6 bases). The germline V gene has CDR1 ENHRY and CDR2 SYGVKD. V was clipped by 8 bases and J by 4 bases, with 14 bases between them. The CDR3 length is 14 residues. The CDR3: CAIGEARGNEKLFF. The CDR3 bases are TGTGCCATCGGGGAGGCCAGGGGTAATGAAAAACTGTTTTTT.

This clone was counted once. The CDR3 sequence is CASQSQQGGRQPQHF. The CDR3 bases are TGTGCCAGCCAGTCCCAACAGGGAGGAAGGCAGCCCCAGCATTTT. The genes are TRBV6-5 and TRBJ1-5, with a possible D match to TRBD1 (6 bases). V was trimmed by 8 bases and J by 7 bases, leaving 21 bases between them. The length of the CDR3 is 15 residues. Germline values: CDR1 MNHEY, CDR2 SVGAGI.

This clone was seen just once. This chain joins TRBV3-1 (or the pseudogene TRBV3-2) and TRBJ2-1, with TRBD2 matching over 7 bases. CDR3 size: 15 residues. The J segment lost 5 bases and the V segment lost 4 bases, leaving 8 bases of the junction unmatched. Germline assignment: CDR1 LGHDT and CDR2 YNNKEL (reference sequence). The CDR3 reads CASSPTRTRNNEQFF. CDR3 coding DNA: TGTGCCAGCAGCCCCACCCGGACTAGGAACAATGAGCAGTTCTTC.

The chain joins TRBV7-2 to TRBJ1-6, with D perhaps TRBD1 (5 bases). The CDR3 has 14 amino acids. V lost 6 bases and J 7 bases, leaving 13 bases between the germline ends. CDR1 and CDR2 (germline): SGHTA, FQGNSA. The CDR3 sequence is CASSQRQTNSPLHF. The CDR3 DNA follows: TGTGCCAGCAGTCAACGACAGACGAATTCACCCCTCCACTTT.

The V and J genes are TRBV25-1 and TRBJ1-3; unclear D gene. The V and J ends lost 3 bases and 0 bases respectively, with 12 bases between them. CDR1 is MGHDK, CDR2 SYGVNS, per germline. The CDR3 loop spans 16 amino acids. CDR3 amino acids: CASSETVPSSGNTIYF. Here the CDR3 DNA reads TGTGCCAGCAGTGAGACTGTCCCCAGCTCTGGAAACACCATATATTTT.

The chain employs TRBV5-1 and TRBJ2-7; TRBD1 matches 9 bases. Germline lookup yields CDR1 SGHRS and CDR2 YFSETQ. The CDR3 has 13 amino acids. V was pared by 5 bases and J by 5 bases, with 5 bases of the junction left unmatched. This CDR3 reads CASRWDREDEQYF. CDR3 coding DNA: TGCGCCAGCAGGTGGGACAGGGAAGACGAGCAGTACTTC.

The V and J genes are TRBV3-1 (or the pseudogene TRBV3-2) and TRBJ2-1; 11 bases map to TRBD1. The CDR3 has 21 residues. Germline V lookup: CDR1 LGHDT, CDR2 YNNKEL (reference sequence). Losses at the gene ends were 6 bases for V and 7 bases for J; bases not matched to a gene: 26. The CDR3 region is CASSPTRGTGGSGLGPNEQFF. The CDR3 DNA reads TGTGCCAGCAGTCCTACTCGGGGGACAGGGGGTTCGGGACTAGGGCCAAATGAGCAGTTCTTC.

The chain uses TRBV28 and TRBJ1-6; D call uncertain. From germline, CDR1 is MDHEN and CDR2 SYDVKM. The CDR3 is 12 residues long. The ends were cut back, 6 bases at V and 10 bases at J, with 10 bases in the middle. CDR3 nucleotide sequence: TGTGCCAGCAGGCCGGGGAGGTCACCCCTCCACTTT. It codes for CASRPGRSPLHF.

This chain uses TRBV6-5 with TRBJ2-1; no reliable D call. The V gene's germline CDR1 is MNHEY and CDR2 SVGAGI. V dropped 2 bases and J dropped 7 bases, with 9 bases sitting between them. The CDR3 spans 13 residues. CDR3 sequence: CASSYDTTNEQFF. The DNA for the CDR3 is TGTGCCAGCAGTTACGATACTACAAATGAGCAGTTCTTC.

The gene calls are TRBV25-1 and TRBJ2-2; 12 bases are shared with TRBD2. Germline V CDR1 and CDR2: MGHDK, SYGVNS. The V segment lost 8 bases and the J segment 4 bases; nucleotides outside the gene matches: 11. This CDR3 contains 17 residues. The CDR3 DNA sequence: TGTGCCAGCCTTAGGACGACTAGCGGGAGAGGCACCGGGGAGCTGTTTTTT. Amino acids: CASLRTTSGRGTGELFF. Full variable domain (outside the CDR3, taken from reference TRBV25-1 and TRBJ2-2): EADIYQTPRYLVIGTGKKITLECSQTMGHDKMYWYQQDPGMELHLIHYSYGVNSTEKGDLSSESTVSRIRTEHFPLTLESARPSHTSQYLCASLRTTSGRGTGELFFGEGSRLTVL.

V usage is TRBV9 and J usage is TRBJ1-2; D may be TRBD1 (5 bases). From germline, CDR1 is SGDLS and CDR2 YYNGEE. The CDR3 length is 14 residues. The V end was cut by 1 base, the J end by 7 bases, with 14 bases between. The CDR3 loop reads CASSVMQGAVGYTF. The CDR3 DNA is TGTGCCAGCAGCGTAATGCAAGGGGCGGTTGGCTACACCTTC.

Here the CDR3 DNA reads TGTGCCAGCAGCTTAGGAGGGAGTGAAGGAGAGCAGTACTTC. Protein: CASSLGGSEGEQYF. The V call is TRBV7-9, the J call TRBJ2-7; D might be TRBD2 (5 bases). Looked up from germline, CDR1 is SEHNR and CDR2 is FQNEAQ (reference sequence). This CDR3 is built from 14 residues. Trimming removed 1 base from V and 7 bases from J, with 14 bases in between.

This clone was counted a single time. The J gene is TRBJ1-4, the V gene TRBV3-1 (or the pseudogene TRBV3-2); D is ambiguous. Trimming stripped 10 bases from V and 5 bases from J, with 14 bases between. This CDR3 spans 13 amino acids. CDR1 and CDR2 from the germline V gene are LGHDT and YNNKEL (reference sequence). The CDR3 bases are TGTGCCACCTCACTTTCACACAATGAAAAACTGTTTTTT. Translation gives CATSLSHNEKLFF.